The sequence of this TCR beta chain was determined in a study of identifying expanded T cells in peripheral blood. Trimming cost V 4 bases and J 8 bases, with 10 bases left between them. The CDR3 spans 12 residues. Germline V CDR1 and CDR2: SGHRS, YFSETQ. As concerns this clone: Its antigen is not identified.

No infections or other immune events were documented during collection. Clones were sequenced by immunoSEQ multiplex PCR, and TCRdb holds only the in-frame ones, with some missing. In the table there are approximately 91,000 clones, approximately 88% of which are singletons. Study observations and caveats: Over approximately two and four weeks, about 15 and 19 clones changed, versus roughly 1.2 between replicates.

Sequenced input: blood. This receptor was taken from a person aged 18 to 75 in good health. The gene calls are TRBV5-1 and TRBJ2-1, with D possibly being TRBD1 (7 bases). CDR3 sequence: CASSLRGDEQFF. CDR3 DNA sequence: TGCGCCAGCAGCCTCAGGGGGGATGAGCAGTTCTTC. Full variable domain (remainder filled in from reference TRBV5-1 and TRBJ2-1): KAGVTQTPRYLIKTRGQQVTLSCSPISGHRSVSWYQQTPGQGLQFLFEYFSETQRNKGNFPGRFSGRQFSNSRSEMNVSTLELGDSALYLCASSLRGDEQFFGPGTRLTVL.